This is a list of T cell receptor beta chains from one sample in a study of T cell responses to AZD1222 COVID-19 vaccine. The repertoire was sequenced with immunoSEQ multiplex PCR; TCRdb's copy has only in-frame clones and lacks some. This sample has under 95,000 clones; about 92% occur once, and the top ten carry about 2.2%. The sequencing here drew on peripheral blood, taken on day 0 of AZD1222 vaccination. These TCRs come from an adult in good health. Each CDR3 is given with its conserved first and last residue. A D gene is named only where the DNA matches it firmly. Not all rows give a size; the values are once, few, many and, for expanded clones, a class.

clone_size,j_call,v_call,d_call,cdr3_aa,cdr3_nt
-,TRBJ1-5,TRBV19,-,CASSIASSSNQPQHF,TGTGCCAGTAGTATAGCAAGCAGTTCTAATCAGCCCCAGCATTTT
-,TRBJ2-4,TRBV7-9,TRBD2,CASSPVPALAGRNIQYF,TGTGCCAGCAGCCCTGTCCCCGCTCTAGCGGGGCGAAACATTCAGTACTTC
-,TRBJ1-1,TRBV6-2/TRBV6-3,-,CASSNNTGTMNTEAFF,TGTGCCAGCAGCAATAACACCGGGACAATGAACACTGAAGCTTTCTTT
-,TRBJ2-3,TRBV15,-,CATSRERARRFSTDTQYF,TGTGCCACCAGCAGAGAACGAGCCAGGCGGTTCAGCACAGATACGCAGTATTTT
-,TRBJ2-7,TRBV7-9,-,CASSFTPGPYEQYF,TGTGCCAGCAGCTTTACCCCGGGACCCTACGAGCAGTACTTC
-,TRBJ1-2,TRBV29-1,TRBD1,CSARTGGLDGYTF,TGCAGCGCTAGGACAGGGGGATTAGATGGCTACACCTTC
-,TRBJ2-7,TRBV6-5,-,CASSQNSYEQYF,TGTGCCAGCAGTCAAAACTCCTACGAGCAGTACTTC
-,TRBJ1-5,TRBV7-9,-,CASSLDAGQNSNQPQHF,TGTGCCAGCAGCTTAGATGCCGGACAGAATAGCAATCAGCCCCAGCATTTT
-,TRBJ2-3,TRBV11-2,-,CASTPKPWDFTDTQYF,TGTGCCAGCACCCCGAAGCCCTGGGACTTCACAGATACGCAGTATTTT
-,TRBJ2-7,TRBV6-5,TRBD2,CASSPHGGTSYEQYF,TGTGCCAGCAGCCCACACGGGGGGACTTCCTACGAGCAGTACTTC
-,TRBJ1-3,TRBV5-1,-,CASSLGVSSSGNTIYF,TGCGCCAGCAGCTTGGGGGTGTCGAGCTCTGGAAACACCATATATTTT
-,TRBJ2-3,TRBV19,-,CASSIGGQGSTDTQYF,TGTGCCAGTAGTATAGGGGGTCAGGGGAGCACAGATACGCAGTATTTT
-,TRBJ1-1,TRBV18,-,CASSPDSYTEAFF,TGTGCCAGCTCACCCGACAGCTACACTGAAGCTTTCTTT
-,TRBJ2-2,TRBV7-9,-,CASSLTSHGLFF,TGTGCCAGCAGCTTAACCAGCCATGGGCTGTTTTTT
-,TRBJ1-3,TRBV19,TRBD1,CASTQGAASGNTIYF,TGTGCCAGTACCCAGGGGGCGGCCTCTGGAAACACCATATATTTT
-,TRBJ2-1,TRBV5-4,-,CASSGGPDSSSYNEQFF,TGTGCCAGCAGCGGCGGCCCGGACAGTAGCTCCTACAATGAGCAGTTCTTC
-,TRBJ1-2,TRBV19,-,CASSPGTGTYGYTF,TGTGCCAGTAGCCCCGGGACCGGGACCTATGGCTACACCTTC
once,TRBJ1-5,TRBV30,-,CAWSVPGTANQPQHF,TGTGCCTGGAGTGTACCCGGGACCGCCAATCAGCCCCAGCATTTT
-,TRBJ2-7,TRBV7-7,-,CASSPSPGHEQYF,TGCGCCAGCAGCCCATCCCCGGGGCACGAGCAGTACTTC
-,TRBJ1-4,TRBV3-1/TRBV3-2,TRBD1,CASSRRTGTTNEKLFF,TGTGCCAGCAGCCGGCGGACAGGTACAACTAATGAAAAACTGTTTTTT
few,TRBJ2-7,TRBV2,TRBD1,CASTWGRGYEQYF,TGTGCCAGCACCTGGGGCAGGGGGTACGAGCAGTACTTC
-,TRBJ2-1,TRBV7-2,-,CASNQWGYEQFF,TGTGCCAGCAATCAGTGGGGGTATGAGCAGTTCTTC
-,TRBJ1-5,TRBV20-1,-,CSASAAGVQPQHF,TGCAGTGCTAGTGCGGCGGGGGTCCAGCCCCAGCATTTT
-,TRBJ2-5,TRBV14,-,CASSQDLVFGVGRETQYF,TGTGCCAGCAGCCAAGATCTAGTCTTTGGGGTTGGTCGGGAGACCCAGTACTTC
-,TRBJ1-2,TRBV6-6,-,CASSSRAEAANYGYTF,TGTGCCAGCAGCTCAAGGGCAGAAGCAGCTAACTATGGCTACACCTTC
-,TRBJ1-1,TRBV7-9,-,CASSLGQFVNTEAFF,TGTGCCAGCAGCTTAGGCCAGTTTGTGAACACTGAAGCTTTCTTT